This T cell receptor beta chain is drawn from a study of cytomegalovirus exposure and HLA in healthy donors (dated by TCRdb to 2016 to 2017). For context, the study as a whole: A later analysis indicated that the 95 to 150 validation repertoires were generated on the platform also employed for the roughly 650 repertoires of the first cohort. Besides the first cohort of about 730 subjects, a separate validation cohort made up of over 95 different subjects was used. The aim of the study was to test whether cataloging public T cell receptors could identify signatures of past pathogen exposure. The study combined high-throughput TCR immunosequencing, statistical association of individual TCRs with disease status, and machine learning to predict cytomegalovirus infection status. Findings and caveats that apply to the study as a whole: A few of the identified cytomegalovirus-associated TCR beta chains were confirmed in vitro to be specific for cytomegalovirus antigens. The study gave a list of 150 to 200 TCR beta chains associated with cytomegalovirus. Most TCR sequences were seen in very few donors, while some public TCRs were found in many individuals. The authors suggested that the approach could potentially be generalized to other disease states and immunological phenotypes. The classifier was reported to diagnose cytomegalovirus status with high specificity and sensitivity in both the original cohort and the validation cohort. In a later analysis, TCRs clustered in the first cohort were found to also tend to co-occur in the roughly 120 validation repertoires, with roughly 93% of cluster scores above 0. The validation cohort had no HLA typing available for a later analysis, so co-occurrence within that cohort was assessed over all 120 or so repertoires.

The method behind the library was the immunoSEQ multiplex PCR assay. As for the authors' bioinformatics: To diagnose cytomegalovirus status from the catalog of TCR beta chain sequences, a statistical classification framework was built. Imported from immuneACCESS, the table was reduced by TCRdb to in-frame sequences with V and J called. These copies leave out some clones; in studies compared against another copy, an unresolved V gene accounts for under half, and the cause of the remainder is not known. V, J and clone size are those of that table, while D and trimming were read from the DNA. The sample yields approximately 280,000 clones; roughly 88% were counted once. Jointly, the top ten make up roughly 1% of the sample. Separate from the approximately 700-subject first cohort, the validation cohort of some 130 subjects was the group to which the donors belonged. About this clone itself: The antigen it recognizes is unknown. Per-base qualities were not stored, and no clone one base away is much larger.

This TCR derives from a woman between 18 and 29 years old in good health and CMV-seronegative. Sequenced input: PBMCs.

The CDR3 corresponds to CASSLVVVGEDTQYF. The nucleotide sequence is given as TGCGCCAGCAGCTTGGTCGTGGTTGGGGAGGATACGCAGTATTTT. The sequence joins TRBV5-1 to TRBJ2-3; the D gene is possibly TRBD2, with 5 bases matching. CDR1 SGHRS and CDR2 YFSETQ were looked up in the germline V gene. From the cysteine through the phenylalanine, the CDR3 covers 15 amino acids. Just the 45-base CDR3 DNA is kept, in frame starting at base 1. V is clipped by 0 bases and J by 6 bases, and the sequence between their germline boundaries is 14 bases long.